The clone carrying this T cell receptor beta chain was seen more than once but under ten times. V lost 0 bases, J lost 7 bases, and 5 bases stayed unmatched. Per the germline V gene, CDR1 is LGHNA and CDR2 is YSLEER. This CDR3 is 15 amino acids long. The record originates from a study of cytomegalovirus exposure and HLA in healthy donors. 60 Vbeta and 13 Jbeta primers were used in PCR. The assay was immunoSEQ multiplex PCR, and TCRdb's table has in-frame clones only and misses some. The table includes fewer than 100,000 clones, under 75% detected once. V is TRBV4-3 and J is TRBJ1-2; the match to TRBD1 covers 10 bases. The receptor's source is a female donor in good health and CMV-seronegative. The sample comprised PBMCs. CDR3 protein: CASSQDLGTGAGYTF. CDR3 coding DNA: TGCGCCAGCAGCCAAGACCTCGGGACAGGGGCTGGCTACACCTTC.